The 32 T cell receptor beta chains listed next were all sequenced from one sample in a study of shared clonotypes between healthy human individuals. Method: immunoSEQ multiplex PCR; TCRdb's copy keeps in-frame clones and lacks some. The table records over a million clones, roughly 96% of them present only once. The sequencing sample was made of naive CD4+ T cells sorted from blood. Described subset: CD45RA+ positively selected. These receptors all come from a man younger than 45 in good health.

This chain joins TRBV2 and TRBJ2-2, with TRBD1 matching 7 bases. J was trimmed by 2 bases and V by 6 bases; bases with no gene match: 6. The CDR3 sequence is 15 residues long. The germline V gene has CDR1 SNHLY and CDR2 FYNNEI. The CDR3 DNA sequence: TGTGCCAGCAGAGCCGGGACAGACAACACCGGGGAGCTGTTTTTT. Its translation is CASRAGTDNTGELFF.

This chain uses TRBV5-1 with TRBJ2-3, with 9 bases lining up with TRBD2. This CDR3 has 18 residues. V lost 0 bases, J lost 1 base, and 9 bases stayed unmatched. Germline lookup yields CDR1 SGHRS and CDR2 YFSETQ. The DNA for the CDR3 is TGCGCCAGCAGCTTGGATCCCAGCGTAGCGGGAGGCACAGATACGCAGTATTTT. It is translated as CASSLDPSVAGGTDTQYF.

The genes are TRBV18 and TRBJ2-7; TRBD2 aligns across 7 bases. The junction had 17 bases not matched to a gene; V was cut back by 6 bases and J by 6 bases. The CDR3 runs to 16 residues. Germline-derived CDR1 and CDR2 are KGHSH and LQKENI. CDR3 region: CASSTRTRRRPGEQYF. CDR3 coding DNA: TGTGCCAGCTCGACTAGGACTAGGCGTCGTCCAGGCGAGCAGTACTTC.

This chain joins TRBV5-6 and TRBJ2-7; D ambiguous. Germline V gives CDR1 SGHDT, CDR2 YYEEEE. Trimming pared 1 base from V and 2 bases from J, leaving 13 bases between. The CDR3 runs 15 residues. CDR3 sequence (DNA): TGTGCCAGCAGCTTGCGCACTACGGTAGCCTACGAGCAGTACTTC. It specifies CASSLRTTVAYEQYF.

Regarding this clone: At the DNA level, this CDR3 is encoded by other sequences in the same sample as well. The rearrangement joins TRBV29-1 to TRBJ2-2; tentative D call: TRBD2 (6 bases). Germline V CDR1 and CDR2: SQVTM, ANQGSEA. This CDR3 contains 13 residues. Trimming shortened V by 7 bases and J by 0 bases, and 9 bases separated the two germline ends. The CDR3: CSGGTANTGELFF. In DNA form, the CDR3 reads TGCAGCGGCGGGACCGCGAACACCGGGGAGCTGTTTTTT.

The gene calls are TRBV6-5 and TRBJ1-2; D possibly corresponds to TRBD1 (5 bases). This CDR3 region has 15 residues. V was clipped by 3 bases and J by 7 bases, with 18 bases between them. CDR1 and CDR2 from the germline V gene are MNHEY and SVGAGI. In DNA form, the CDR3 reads TGTGCCAGCAGTTATAAACGGTTCGGGGCGTCTGGCTACACCTTC. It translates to CASSYKRFGASGYTF.

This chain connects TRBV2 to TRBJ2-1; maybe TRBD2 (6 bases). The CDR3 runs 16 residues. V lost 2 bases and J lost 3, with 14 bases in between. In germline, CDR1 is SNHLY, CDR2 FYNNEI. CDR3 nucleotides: TGTGCCAGCAGTGAAAATAACCCGGGGGACTACAATGAGCAGTTCTTC. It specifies CASSENNPGDYNEQFF. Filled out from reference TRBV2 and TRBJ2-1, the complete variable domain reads EPEVTQTPSHQVTQMGQEVILRCVPISNHLYFYWYRQILGQKVEFLVSFYNNEISEKSEIFDDQFSVERPDGSNFTLKIRSTKLEDSAMYFCASSENNPGDYNEQFFGPGTRLTVL.

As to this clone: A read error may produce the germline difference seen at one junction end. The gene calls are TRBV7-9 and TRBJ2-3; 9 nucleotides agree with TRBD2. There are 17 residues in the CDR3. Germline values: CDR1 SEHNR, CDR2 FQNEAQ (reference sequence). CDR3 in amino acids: CASSLGTLAGSKDTQYF. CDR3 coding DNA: TGTGCCAGCAGCTTGGGGACTCTAGCGGGGAGCAAAGATACGCAGTATTTT.

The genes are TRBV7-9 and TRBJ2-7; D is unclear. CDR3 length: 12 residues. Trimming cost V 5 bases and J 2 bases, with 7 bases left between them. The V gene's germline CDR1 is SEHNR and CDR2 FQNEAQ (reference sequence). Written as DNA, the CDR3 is TGTGCCAGCAGCCCAGACCCCTACGAGCAGTACTTC. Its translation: CASSPDPYEQYF.

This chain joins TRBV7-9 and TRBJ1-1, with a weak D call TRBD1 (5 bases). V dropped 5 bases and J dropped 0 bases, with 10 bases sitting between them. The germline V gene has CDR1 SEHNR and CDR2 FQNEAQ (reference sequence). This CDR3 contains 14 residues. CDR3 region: CASSLLGVNTEAFF. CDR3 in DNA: TGTGCCAGCAGCCTACTAGGGGTGAACACTGAAGCTTTCTTT.

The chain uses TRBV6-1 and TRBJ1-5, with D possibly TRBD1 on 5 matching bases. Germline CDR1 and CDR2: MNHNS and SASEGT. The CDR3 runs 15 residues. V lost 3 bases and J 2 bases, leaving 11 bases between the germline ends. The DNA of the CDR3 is TGTGCCAGCAGTGAGGCGCACAGGCGCAATCAGCCCCAGCATTTT. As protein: CASSEAHRRNQPQHF.

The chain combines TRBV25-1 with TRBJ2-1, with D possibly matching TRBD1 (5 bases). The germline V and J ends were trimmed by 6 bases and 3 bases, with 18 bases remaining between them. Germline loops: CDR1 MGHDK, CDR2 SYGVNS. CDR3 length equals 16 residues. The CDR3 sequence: CASSDHSGQGYNEQFF. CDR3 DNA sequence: TGTGCCAGCAGCGACCACTCTGGGCAGGGCTACAATGAGCAGTTCTTC.

The CDR3 reads CASSEATGIAEPQHF. In DNA, the CDR3 is TGTGCCAGCAGTGAAGCAACAGGGATCGCCGAGCCCCAGCATTTT. The V gene is TRBV6-1, the J gene TRBJ1-5, with D maybe TRBD1 (6 bases). V gave up 0 bases and J gave up 8 bases, with 14 bases separating them. In germline, CDR1 is MNHNS, CDR2 SASEGT. The CDR3 covers 15 residues.

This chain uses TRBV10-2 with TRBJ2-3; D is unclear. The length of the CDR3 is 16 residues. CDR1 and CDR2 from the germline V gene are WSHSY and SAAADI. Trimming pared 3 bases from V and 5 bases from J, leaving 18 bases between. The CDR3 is CASSDIFSALRDTQYF. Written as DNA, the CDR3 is TGCGCCAGCAGTGATATTTTTTCGGCCTTAAGAGATACGCAGTATTTT.

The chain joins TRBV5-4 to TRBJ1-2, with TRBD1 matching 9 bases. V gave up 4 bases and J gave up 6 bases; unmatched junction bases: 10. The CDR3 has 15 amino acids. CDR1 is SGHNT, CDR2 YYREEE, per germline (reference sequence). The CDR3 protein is CASSETGTGFNGYTF. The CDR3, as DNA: TGTGCCAGCAGCGAGACCGGGACAGGGTTTAATGGCTACACCTTC.

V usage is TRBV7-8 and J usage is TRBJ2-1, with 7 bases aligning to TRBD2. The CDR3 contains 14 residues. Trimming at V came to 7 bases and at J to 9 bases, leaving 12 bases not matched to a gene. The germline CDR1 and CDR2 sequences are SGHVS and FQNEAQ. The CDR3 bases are TGTGCCAGCACCCCCGGGGGGAAACTCTCTGAGCAGTTCTTC. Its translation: CASTPGGKLSEQFF. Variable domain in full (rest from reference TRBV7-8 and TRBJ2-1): GAGVSQSPRYKVAKRGQDVALRCDPISGHVSLFWYQQALGQGPEFLTYFQNEAQLDKSGLPSDRFFAERPEGSVSTLKIQRTQQEDSAVYLCASTPGGKLSEQFFGPGTRLTVL.

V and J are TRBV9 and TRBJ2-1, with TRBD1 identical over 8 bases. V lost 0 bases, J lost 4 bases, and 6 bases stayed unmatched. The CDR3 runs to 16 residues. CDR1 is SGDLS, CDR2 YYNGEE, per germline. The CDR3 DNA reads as TGTGCCAGCAGCGTAGACGTGGGACAGGTGTACAATGAGCAGTTCTTC. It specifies CASSVDVGQVYNEQFF.

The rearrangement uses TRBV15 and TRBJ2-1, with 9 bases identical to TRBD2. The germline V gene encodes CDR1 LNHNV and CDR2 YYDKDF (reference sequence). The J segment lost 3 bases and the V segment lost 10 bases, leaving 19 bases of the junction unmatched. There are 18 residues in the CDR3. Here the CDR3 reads CANTDTDEAGGIYNEQFF. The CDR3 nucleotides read TGTGCCAACACAGACACGGACGAGGCGGGAGGGATCTACAATGAGCAGTTCTTC.

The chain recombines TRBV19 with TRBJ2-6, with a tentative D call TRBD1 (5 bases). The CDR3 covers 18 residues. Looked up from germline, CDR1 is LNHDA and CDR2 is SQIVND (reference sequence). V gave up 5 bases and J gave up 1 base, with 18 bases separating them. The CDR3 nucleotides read TGTGCCAGTAGTCCCGTTCTGGGGCCAGGTTCTGGGGCCAACGTCCTGACTTTC. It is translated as CASSPVLGPGSGANVLTF.

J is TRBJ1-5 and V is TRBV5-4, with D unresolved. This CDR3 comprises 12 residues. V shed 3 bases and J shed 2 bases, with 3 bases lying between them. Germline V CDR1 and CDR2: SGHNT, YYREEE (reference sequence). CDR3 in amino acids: CASSSGNQPQHF. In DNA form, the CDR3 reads TGTGCCAGCAGCTCGGGCAATCAGCCCCAGCATTTT.

The CDR3 nucleotides read TGTGCCAGCAGCTTTCGGGGACGAGTCTCCTACGAGCAGTACTTC. Translated: CASSFRGRVSYEQYF. The J gene is TRBJ2-7, the V gene TRBV5-6; D could derive from TRBD1 or TRBD2 (5 bases each). Per germline, CDR1 SGHDT and CDR2 YYEEEE. V gave up 2 bases and J gave up 0 bases, with 12 bases separating them. The CDR3 spans 15 residues.

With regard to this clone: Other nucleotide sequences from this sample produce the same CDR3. CDR3 nucleotide sequence: TGTGCCAGCAGCTTAGATCTGGGGGATACGCAGTATTTT. Translated: CASSLDLGDTQYF. The chain links TRBV11-3 to TRBJ2-3; D gene ambiguous. The CDR3 extends over 13 amino acids. Per the germline V gene, CDR1 is SGHNT and CDR2 is YENEEA. Trimming took 0 bases from V and 6 from J, leaving 7 bases between them. The variable domain in full, completed from reference TRBV11-3 and TRBJ2-3, reads EAGVVQSPRYKIIEKKQPVAFWCNPISGHNTLYWYLQNLGQGPELLIRYENEEAVDDSQLPKDRFSAERLKGVDSTLKIQPAELGDSAVYLCASSLDLGDTQYFGPGTRLTVL.

The CDR3 region is CASAPATGELFF. The CDR3 bases are TGTGCCAGCGCGCCGGCCACCGGGGAGCTGTTTTTT. This chain uses TRBV6-1 with TRBJ2-2; D gene uncertain. This CDR3 has 12 amino acids. Per germline, CDR1 MNHNS and CDR2 SASEGT. V lost 8 bases, J lost 4 bases, and 8 bases lay in between.

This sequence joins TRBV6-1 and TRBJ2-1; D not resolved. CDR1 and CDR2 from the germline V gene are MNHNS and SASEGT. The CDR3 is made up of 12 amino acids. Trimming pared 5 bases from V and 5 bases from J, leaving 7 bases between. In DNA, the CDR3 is TGTGCCAGCAGTCCCAGAAACAATGAGCAGTTCTTC. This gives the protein CASSPRNNEQFF.

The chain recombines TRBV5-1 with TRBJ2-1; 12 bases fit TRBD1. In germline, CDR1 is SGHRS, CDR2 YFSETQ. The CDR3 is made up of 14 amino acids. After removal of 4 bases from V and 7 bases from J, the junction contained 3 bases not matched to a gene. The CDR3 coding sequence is TGCGCCAGCAGCCAGGGACAGGGGGCTAATGAGCAGTTCTTC. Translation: CASSQGQGANEQFF.

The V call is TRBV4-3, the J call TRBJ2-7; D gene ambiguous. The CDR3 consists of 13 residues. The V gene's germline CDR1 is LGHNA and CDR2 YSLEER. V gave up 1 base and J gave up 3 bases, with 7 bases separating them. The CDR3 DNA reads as TGCGCCAGCAGCCAAGTTCGATACTACGAGCAGTACTTC. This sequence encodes CASSQVRYYEQYF.

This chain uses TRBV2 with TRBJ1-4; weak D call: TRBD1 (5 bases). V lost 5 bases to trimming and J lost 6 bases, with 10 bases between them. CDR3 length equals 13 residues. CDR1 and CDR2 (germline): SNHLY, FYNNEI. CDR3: CASSYRDYEKLFF. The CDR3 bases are TGTGCCAGCAGTTATAGGGACTATGAAAAACTGTTTTTT.

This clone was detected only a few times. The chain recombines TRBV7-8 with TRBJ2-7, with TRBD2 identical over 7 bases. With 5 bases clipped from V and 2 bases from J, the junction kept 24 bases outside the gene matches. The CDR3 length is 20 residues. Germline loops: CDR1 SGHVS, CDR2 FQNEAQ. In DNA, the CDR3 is TGTGCCAGCAGCCCCACCCCACGGCTTCAATTGCGGGAGAGGGCCTACGAGCAGTACTTC. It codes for CASSPTPRLQLRERAYEQYF.

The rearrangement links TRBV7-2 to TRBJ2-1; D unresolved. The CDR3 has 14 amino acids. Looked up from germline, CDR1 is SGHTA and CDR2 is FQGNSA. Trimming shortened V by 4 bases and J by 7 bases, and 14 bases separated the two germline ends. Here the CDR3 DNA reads TGTGCCAGCAGCTCCCCCTTCAGGTGGAATGAGCAGTTCTTC. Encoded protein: CASSSPFRWNEQFF.

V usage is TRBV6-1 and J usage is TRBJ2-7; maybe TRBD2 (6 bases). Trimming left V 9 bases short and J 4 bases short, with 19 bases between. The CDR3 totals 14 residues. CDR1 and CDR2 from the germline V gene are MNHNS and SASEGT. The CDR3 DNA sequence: TGTGCCAGTGTACTGGCGGGAAGAAGGTACGAGCAGTACTTC. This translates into CASVLAGRRYEQYF.

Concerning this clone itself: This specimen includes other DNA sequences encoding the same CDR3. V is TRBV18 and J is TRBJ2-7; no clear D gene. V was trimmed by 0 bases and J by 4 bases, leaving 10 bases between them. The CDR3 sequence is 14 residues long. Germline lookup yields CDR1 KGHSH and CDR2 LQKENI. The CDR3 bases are TGTGCCAGCTCACCACCGGGCCGGGCGTACGAGCAGTACTTC. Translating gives CASSPPGRAYEQYF.

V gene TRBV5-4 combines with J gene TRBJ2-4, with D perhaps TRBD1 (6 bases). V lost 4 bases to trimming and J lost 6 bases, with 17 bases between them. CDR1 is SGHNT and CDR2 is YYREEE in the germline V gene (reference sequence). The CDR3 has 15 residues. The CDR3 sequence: CASSAPTGKGNIQYF. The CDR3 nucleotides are TGTGCCAGCAGCGCCCCTACAGGGAAGGGAAACATTCAGTACTTC.